The 7 T cell receptor beta chains below all came from one sample that was sequenced in a study of T-cell reconstitution after alpha-beta-depleted transplantation in children. This sample's TCRbeta library carried unique molecular identifier barcodes. TCRdb re-called the PCR reads with MiXCR, one entry per CDR3 protein. The table lists roughly 66,000 distinct CDR3 sequences, roughly 4.9% of them singletons. The starting material was PBMCs, mostly from graft donor cells, obtained 180 days after TCRalphabeta/CD19-depleted stem cell transplant. These receptors came from a boy in the first two years of life who had a stem cell transplant for acute myeloid leukemia, so the T cells may come from the graft donor.

This clonotype was detected ten times or more. The rearrangement uses TRBV12-3 or TRBV12-4 and TRBJ1-3; D unclear. Trimming left V 8 bases short and J 7 bases short, with 18 bases between. The CDR3 runs to 14 residues. CDR3 protein: CASSRRPVGNTIYF. The CDR3 coding sequence is TGTGCCAGCTCTCGAAGACCGGTCGGGAACACCATATATTTT.

This clonotype was found many times. The rearrangement joins TRBV12-3 or TRBV12-4 to TRBJ1-5, with TRBD1 matching 8 bases. Losses at the gene ends were 5 bases for V and 1 base for J; bases not matched to a gene: 4. The CDR3 is 15 amino acids. Written as DNA, the CDR3 is TGTGCCAGCAGTGGACAGGGCGGGAGCAATCAGCCCCAGCATTTT. It translates to CASSGQGGSNQPQHF.

This clonotype showed up many times. The chain uses TRBV9 and TRBJ2-3; D is uncertain. The V and J ends lost 3 bases and 3 bases respectively, with 11 bases between them. This CDR3 spans 14 amino acids. The germline CDR1 and CDR2 sequences are SGDLS and YYNGEE. This CDR3 is CASSARLQTDTQYF. For the CDR3, the DNA is TGTGCCAGCAGCGCCCGGCTCCAGACAGATACGCAGTATTTT. Drawing the rest from reference TRBV9 and TRBJ2-3, the complete variable domain is DSGVTQTPKHLITATGQRVTLRCSPRSGDLSVYWYQQSLDQGLQFLIQYYNGEERAKGNILERFSAQQFPDLHSELNLSSLELGDSALYFCASSARLQTDTQYFGPGTRLTVL.

This clonotype was seen at least ten times. The chain is built from TRBV12-3 or TRBV12-4 and TRBJ1-6, with D unclear. Trimming pared 3 bases from V and 7 bases from J, leaving 10 bases between. CDR3 length: 14 residues. For the CDR3, the DNA is TGTGCCAGCAGTTTTCAAATAGGGAATTCACCCCTCCACTTT. Protein: CASSFQIGNSPLHF.

This clonotype has a count of ten or more. DNA of the CDR3: TGCAGTGCTAGTTGGCGGGGGAGGAGCTCCTACGAGCAGTACTTC. This gives the protein CSASWRGRSSYEQYF. This chain joins TRBV20-1 and TRBJ2-7; TRBD2 aligns across 7 bases. Trimming took 3 bases from V and 0 from J; bases not matched to a gene: 8. The germline CDR1 and CDR2 sequences are DFQATT and SNEGSKA (reference sequence). The CDR3 covers 15 residues.

In this sample, this clonotype turned up many times. The chain uses TRBV12-3 or TRBV12-4 and TRBJ1-1, with TRBD1 matching over 8 bases. With 4 bases clipped from V and 4 bases from J, the junction kept 5 bases outside the gene matches. The CDR3 spans 14 residues. The CDR3 DNA reads TGTGCCAGCAGTTCGAACAGGGGGAGCACTGAAGCTTTCTTT. Protein product: CASSSNRGSTEAFF.

This clonotype was seen many times. The rearrangement uses TRBV12-3 or TRBV12-4 and TRBJ2-7; D remains ambiguous. V gave up 3 bases and J gave up 0 bases, with 6 bases separating them. This CDR3 comprises 13 residues. The CDR3 protein is CASSLALSYEQYF. The CDR3 DNA reads TGTGCCAGCAGTTTGGCACTCTCCTACGAGCAGTACTTC.